The clone carrying this T cell receptor (beta chain) occurred once. The CDR3 covers 15 residues. Trimming took 3 bases from V and 7 from J; bases not matched to a gene: 5. Germline V gene sequence: CDR1 SEHNR, CDR2 FQNEAQ (reference sequence). Method: immunoSEQ multiplex PCR; TCRdb's copy keeps in-frame clones and lacks some. The repertoire has about 130,000 clones, more than 90% of them found once; the top ten carry around 5.8%. This specimen belongs to a study of control samples from healthy donors and cancer patients. V and J are TRBV7-9 and TRBJ1-6, with 8 bases identical to TRBD1. Sequences were obtained from blood. The TCR comes from a man aged 18 to 29 in good health. The CDR3 sequence is CASSFQGAQNSPLHF. CDR3 nucleotides: TGTGCCAGCAGCTTTCAGGGGGCCCAGAATTCACCCCTCCACTTT.